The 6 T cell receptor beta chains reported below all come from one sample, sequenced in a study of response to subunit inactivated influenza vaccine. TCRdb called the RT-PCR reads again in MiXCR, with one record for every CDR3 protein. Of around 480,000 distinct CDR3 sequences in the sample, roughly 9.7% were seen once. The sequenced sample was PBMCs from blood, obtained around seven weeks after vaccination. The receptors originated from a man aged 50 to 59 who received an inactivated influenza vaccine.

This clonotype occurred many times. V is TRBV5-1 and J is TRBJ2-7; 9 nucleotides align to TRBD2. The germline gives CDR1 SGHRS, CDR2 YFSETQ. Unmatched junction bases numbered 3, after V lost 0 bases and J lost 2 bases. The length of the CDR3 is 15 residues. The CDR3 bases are TGCGCCAGCAGCTTGGGTTCTAGCGGGACCTACGAGCAGTACTTC. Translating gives CASSLGSSGTYEQYF.

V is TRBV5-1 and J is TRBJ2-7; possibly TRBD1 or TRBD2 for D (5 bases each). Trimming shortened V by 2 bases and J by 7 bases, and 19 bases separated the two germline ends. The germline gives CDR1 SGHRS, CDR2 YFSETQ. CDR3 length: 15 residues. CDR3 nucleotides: TGCGCCAGCAGCTTCTCAGGGAGCCGCGCGCGGGAGCAGTACTTC. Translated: CASSFSGSRAREQYF.

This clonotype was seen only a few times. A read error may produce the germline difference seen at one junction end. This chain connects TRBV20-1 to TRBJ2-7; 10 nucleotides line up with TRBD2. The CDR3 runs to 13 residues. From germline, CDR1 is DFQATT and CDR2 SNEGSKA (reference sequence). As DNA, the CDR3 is TGCAGTACTAGCGGGGTCCGCTCCTACGAGCAGTACTTC. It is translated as CSTSGVRSYEQYF.

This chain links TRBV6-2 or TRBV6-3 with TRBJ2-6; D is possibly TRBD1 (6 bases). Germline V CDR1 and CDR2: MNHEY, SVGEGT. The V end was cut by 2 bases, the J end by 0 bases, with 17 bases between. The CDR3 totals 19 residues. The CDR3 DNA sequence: TGTGCCAGCAGTTACCCCCGGAGGACAGTCCTCTCTGGGGCCAACGTCCTGACTTTC. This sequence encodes CASSYPRRTVLSGANVLTF.

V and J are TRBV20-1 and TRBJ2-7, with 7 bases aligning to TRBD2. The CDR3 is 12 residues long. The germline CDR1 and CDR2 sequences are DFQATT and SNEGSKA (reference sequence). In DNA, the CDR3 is TGCAGGGGGTCAGCGGGGAACGACGAGCAGTACTTC. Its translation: CRGSAGNDEQYF.

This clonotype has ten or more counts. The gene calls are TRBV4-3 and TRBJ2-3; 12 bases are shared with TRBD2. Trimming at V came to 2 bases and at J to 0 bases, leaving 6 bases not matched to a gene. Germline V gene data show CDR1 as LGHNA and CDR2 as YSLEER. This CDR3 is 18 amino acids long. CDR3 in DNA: TGCGCCAGCAGCCAATGGACTAGCGGGGTCCCTAGCACAGATACGCAGTATTTT. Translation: CASSQWTSGVPSTDTQYF.